One and the same sample provided the 22 T cell receptor beta chains below, sequenced in a study of glioma-infiltrating T cells after dendritic cell vaccination. Method: immunoSEQ multiplex PCR; TCRdb's copy keeps in-frame clones and lacks some. In the table there are 100,000 or so clones, around 89% of which are singletons. Indicated time point: after dendritic cell vaccination, including at tumor progression/relapse. The input for sequencing was blood, taken after dendritic cell vaccination. Receptors originate from a human donor with glioblastoma.

The chain uses TRBV4-1 and TRBJ2-7; 8 bases align to TRBD2. Germline CDR1 and CDR2: MGHRA and YSYEKL. V gave up 1 base and J gave up 7 bases; unmatched junction bases: 6. The CDR3 runs 14 residues. The CDR3 loop reads CASSQGPGGGEQYF. CDR3 bases: TGCGCCAGCAGCCAAGGCCCGGGAGGGGGTGAGCAGTACTTC.

V is TRBV6-5 and J is TRBJ2-7, with D perhaps matching TRBD1 (6 bases). Germline V CDR1 and CDR2: MNHEY, SVGAGI. The CDR3 length is 14 residues. V lost 7 bases to trimming and J lost 4 bases, with 17 bases between them. CDR3 coding DNA: TGTGCCAGCACAACCACACAGGGTTCTTACGAGCAGTACTTC. It specifies CASTTTQGSYEQYF.

On this clone itself: The same CDR3 arises from other DNA sequences in this sample as well. The chain employs TRBV6-5 and TRBJ1-6; a weak D match, TRBD1 (6 bases). CDR1 is MNHEY and CDR2 is SVGAGI in the germline V gene. V was pared by 0 bases and J by 7 bases, with 13 bases between. This CDR3 is 16 amino acids long. CDR3 coding DNA: TGTGCCAGCAGTTACTCGATAGTTGGGGGCAATTCACCCCTCCACTTT. Translating gives CASSYSIVGGNSPLHF.

V and J are TRBV10-3 and TRBJ2-7; TRBD1 aligns across 10 bases. Germline V gives CDR1 ENHRY, CDR2 SYGVKD. This CDR3 has 16 residues. J gave up 5 bases and V 5 bases, and 12 bases lay outside the gene matches. Written as DNA, the CDR3 is TGTGCCATCAGTCCCATCGCCGGGACAGGGGTCCACGAGCAGTACTTC. It specifies CAISPIAGTGVHEQYF.

This clone has a single count. V and J are TRBV19 and TRBJ2-1; the D gene is possibly TRBD2 (6 bases). The germline gives CDR1 LNHDA, CDR2 SQIVND (reference sequence). V shed 5 bases and J shed 9 bases, with 8 bases lying between them. This CDR3 contains 11 residues. CDR3 DNA sequence: TGTGCCAGTAGTGTGGGGGGTGAGCAGTTCTTC. Protein product: CASSVGGEQFF.

This sequence joins TRBV18 and TRBJ1-2; tentative D call: TRBD1 (6 bases). Germline V gene lookup returns CDR1 KGHSH and CDR2 LQKENI. There are 14 residues in the CDR3. Trimming removed 4 bases at V and 1 base at J, with 10 bases between. This CDR3 is CASSLGANNYGYTF. In DNA, the CDR3 is TGTGCCAGCTCACTGGGGGCCAATAACTATGGCTACACCTTC.

V is TRBV7-2 and J is TRBJ2-1; 10 nucleotides agree with TRBD2. Trimming removed 6 bases from V and 2 bases from J; junction bases left unmatched: 7. Germline V CDR1 and CDR2: SGHTA, FQGNSA. The CDR3 is made up of 16 amino acids. CDR3 residues: CASRLTGTSAYNEQFF. CDR3 in DNA: TGTGCCAGCAGACTGACCGGGACTAGCGCCTACAATGAGCAGTTCTTC.

V gene TRBV7-2 combines with J gene TRBJ2-7, with 9 positions matching TRBD2. There are 16 residues in the CDR3. Trimming took 5 bases from V and 2 from J; bases not matched to a gene: 10. The germline CDR1 and CDR2 sequences are SGHTA and FQGNSA. CDR3 region: CASSTSTSGLTYEQYF. CDR3 nucleotide sequence: TGTGCCAGCAGCACGTCGACTAGCGGCTTGACCTACGAGCAGTACTTC. Full variable domain (outside the CDR3, taken from reference TRBV7-2 and TRBJ2-7): GAGVSQSPSNKVTEKGKDVELRCDPISGHTALYWYRQSLGQGLEFLIYFQGNSAPDKSGLPSDRFSAERTGGSVSTLTIQRTQQEDSAVYLCASSTSTSGLTYEQYFGPGTRLTVT.

This chain connects TRBV9 to TRBJ2-3, with 7 bases identical to TRBD2. After removal of 2 bases from V and 2 bases from J, the junction contained 5 bases not matched to a gene. Germline V gene data show CDR1 as SGDLS and CDR2 as YYNGEE. The CDR3 has 15 residues. CDR3 sequence reads: CASSVSGANTDTQYF. The DNA for the CDR3 is TGTGCCAGCAGCGTCAGCGGGGCGAACACAGATACGCAGTATTTT.

The chain combines TRBV5-4 with TRBJ1-2, with unresolved D. CDR3 size: 15 residues. The V gene lost 1 base and the J gene lost 0 bases, with 10 bases spanning the gap. Germline V gene lookup returns CDR1 SGHNT and CDR2 YYREEE (reference sequence). The CDR3, as DNA: TGTGCCAGCAGCTTGCGGCAGGAAGCTAACTATGGCTACACCTTC. Amino acid sequence: CASSLRQEANYGYTF.

This chain uses TRBV6-1 with TRBJ2-6; the D gene is possibly TRBD2 (5 bases). The CDR3 loop spans 14 amino acids. V dropped 7 bases and J dropped 4 bases, with 11 bases sitting between them. Germline V CDR1 and CDR2: MNHNS, SASEGT. The CDR3 nucleotides read TGTGCCAGCACCTCGGGGTCCGGGGCCAACGTCCTGACTTTC. This translates into CASTSGSGANVLTF.

This sequence joins TRBV6-6 and TRBJ1-2, with 8 bases identical to TRBD1. The V gene end was trimmed by 0 bases and the J gene end by 8 bases; junction bases not matched to a gene: 5. Germline assignment: CDR1 MNHNY and CDR2 SVGAGI (reference sequence). The CDR3 loop spans 14 amino acids. The CDR3 here is CASSYSTGDGGYTF. CDR3 nucleotides: TGTGCCAGCAGTTACTCGACAGGGGATGGCGGCTACACCTTC.

J is TRBJ1-1 and V is TRBV5-1, with D perhaps TRBD1 (6 bases). V was trimmed by 4 bases and J by 2 bases, leaving 12 bases between them. The germline gives CDR1 SGHRS, CDR2 YFSETQ. This CDR3 comprises 14 residues. CDR3 coding DNA: TGCGCCAGCAGCGTGGGGACACTCAACACTGAAGCTTTCTTT. Protein: CASSVGTLNTEAFF.

J is TRBJ1-2 and V is TRBV4-2; a weak D match, TRBD1 (6 bases). V was shortened by 0 bases and J by 6 bases, with 20 bases between the two germline ends. The V gene's germline CDR1 is LGHNA and CDR2 YNFKEQ. The CDR3 contains 17 residues. The CDR3 DNA reads as TGTGCCAGCAGCCAAGATCCTTGGGCAGGGGAGGGCCATGGCTACACCTTC. Residues: CASSQDPWAGEGHGYTF.

This chain joins TRBV5-4 and TRBJ2-1; possible D gene TRBD1, 5 bases. Germline V CDR1 and CDR2: SGHNT, YYREEE (reference sequence). V was pared by 4 bases and J by 3 bases, with 14 bases between. This CDR3 comprises 15 residues. CDR3 coding DNA: TGTGCCAGCAGCCCGGACACGGGCAGCTACAATGAGCAGTTCTTC. Amino acid sequence: CASSPDTGSYNEQFF.

This chain joins TRBV2 and TRBJ2-7, with a tentative D call TRBD2 (5 bases). Germline V gives CDR1 SNHLY, CDR2 FYNNEI. The CDR3 has 15 residues. Between the trimmed V and J ends, which lost 4 bases and 6 bases, there was a span of 19 bases. DNA for the CDR3: TGTGCCAGCAGTGTAAGAGGGTACGACGTCGGCGAGCAGTACTTC. Its translation: CASSVRGYDVGEQYF. Drawing the rest from reference TRBV2 and TRBJ2-7, the complete variable domain is EPEVTQTPSHQVTQMGQEVILRCVPISNHLYFYWYRQILGQKVEFLVSFYNNEISEKSEIFDDQFSVERPDGSNFTLKIRSTKLEDSAMYFCASSVRGYDVGEQYFGPGTRLTVT.

In its sample, this clone was seen once. The J gene is TRBJ2-4, the V gene TRBV18; 10 bases map to TRBD1. Germline V lookup: CDR1 KGHSH, CDR2 LQKENI. The CDR3 covers 16 residues. J was trimmed by 8 bases and V by 0 bases; bases with no gene match: 7. The CDR3 loop reads CASSPPTGGRSDIQYF. The CDR3 DNA reads TGTGCCAGCTCACCACCGACAGGGGGCAGATCGGACATTCAGTACTTC.

This chain connects TRBV6-1 to TRBJ1-1; perhaps TRBD1 as D (6 bases). Deletions cut 2 bases from V and 1 base from J, with 8 bases between. The germline CDR1 and CDR2 sequences are MNHNS and SASEGT. The CDR3 extends over 14 amino acids. The CDR3 DNA is TGTGCCAGCAGTGAATTCAGGGGGAACACTGAAGCTTTCTTT. Its protein product is CASSEFRGNTEAFF.

V is TRBV18 and J is TRBJ2-7; D might be TRBD1 (6 bases). V was pared by 4 bases and J by 5 bases, with 15 bases between. The CDR3 runs to 14 residues. CDR1 and CDR2 (germline): KGHSH, LQKENI. CDR3 bases: TGTGCCAGCTCACAGGACAGCACCCGTGACGAGCAGTACTTC. Its protein product is CASSQDSTRDEQYF.

This clone was seen a few times. The chain employs TRBV11-3 and TRBJ2-5, with 8 bases aligning to TRBD2. CDR1 SGHNT and CDR2 YENEEA come from the germline V gene. The CDR3 has 14 residues. After removal of 6 bases from V and 5 bases from J, the junction contained 8 bases not matched to a gene. Here the CDR3 DNA reads TGTGCCAGCAGTTCAGGACTAGCCAGCGAGACCCAGTACTTC. Translating it yields CASSSGLASETQYF.

This chain uses TRBV30 with TRBJ2-4; D is ambiguous. V was pared by 1 base and J by 10 bases, with 11 bases between. Germline V gives CDR1 GTSNPN, CDR2 SVGIG (reference sequence). The CDR3 contains 12 residues. In DNA, the CDR3 is TGTGCCTGGAGTGGAAGCAGCGCAATTCAGTACTTC. Translated, it gives CAWSGSSAIQYF. The full variable domain, in which reference TRBV30 and TRBJ2-4 provide the parts outside the CDR3, is SQTIHQWPATLVQPVGSPLSLECTVEGTSNPNLYWYRQAAGRGLQLLFYSVGIGQISSEVPQNLSASRPQDRQFILSSKKLLLSDSGFYLCAWSGSSAIQYFGAGTRLSVL.

This CDR3 reads CASRSGGANYNEQFF. The CDR3 DNA is TGTGCCAGCAGGTCGGGGGGGGCGAACTACAATGAGCAGTTCTTC. This chain connects TRBV27 to TRBJ2-1, with 8 bases aligning to TRBD2. Looked up from germline, CDR1 is MNHEY and CDR2 is SMNVEV (reference sequence). This CDR3 is 15 amino acids long. V lost 6 bases to trimming and J lost 3 bases; unmatched junction nucleotides: 7.